The entry that follows covers one T cell receptor beta chain sequence. What it binds is not known. V was pared by 3 bases and J by 6 bases, with 6 bases of the junction left unmatched. CDR3 size: 15 residues. CDR1 MNHNS and CDR2 SASEGT come from the germline V gene. The source of the sample is a study of Ad26.COV2.S vaccination and SARS-CoV-2 variants. Study-wide points: Once vaccination had occurred, spike-specific CD8+ and CD4+ T cell responses reportedly showed substantial breadth.

Stated treatment: roughly 19 received Ad26.COV2.S at low or high dose, single or two shots; about five received placebo; per-sample allocation not given. It was on day 63 after the first vaccine or placebo injection that samples were taken. The table came from immunoSEQ multiplex PCR; TCRdb's copy has only in-frame clones and leaves some out. The sample shows about 390,000 clones, less than 90% of them seen only once. The genes are TRBV6-1 and TRBJ1-4, with 8 bases matching TRBD1. The sequencing here drew on peripheral blood, taken in a trial of Ad26.COV2.S vaccine versus placebo. This clonotype was obtained from a person aged 18-65 years who received the Ad26.COV2.S COVID-19 vaccine or a placebo. CDR3 region: CASSETGEVHEKLFF. The CDR3 region has the DNA TGTGCCAGCAGTGAGACAGGGGAGGTGCATGAAAAACTGTTTTTT.